This is a list of T cell receptor beta chains from one sample in a study of cytomegalovirus exposure and HLA in healthy donors. Method: immunoSEQ multiplex PCR; TCRdb's copy keeps in-frame clones and lacks some. The repertoire holds 200,000 to 250,000 clones, with 70% to 80% as singletons. The sequenced sample consisted of PBMCs. The origin of the receptors is a male donor in good health and CMV-seronegative. CDR3s include the opening cysteine and the closing phenylalanine or tryptophan. D genes are given only for firm matches. Only some rows state a clone size, as once, few, many or a class for expanded clones.

D: TRBD1; J: TRBJ2-2; size: NA; V: TRBV5-6; DNA: TGTGCCAGCAGCTGGGCGGTCGTGGACAGGGCCAACACCGGGGAGCTGTTTTTT; CDR3: CASSWAVVDRANTGELFF
D: NA; J: TRBJ2-2; size: NA; V: TRBV11-3; DNA: TGTGCCAGCAGCCCAGGGTCACTCCACACCGGGGAGCTGTTTTTT; CDR3: CASSPGSLHTGELFF
D: NA; J: TRBJ1-2; size: few; V: TRBV2; DNA: TGTGCCAGCAGTGAAAGACAGGTTTATGGCTACACCTTC; CDR3: CASSERQVYGYTF
D: NA; J: TRBJ2-7; size: NA; V: TRBV6-5; DNA: TGTGCCAGCAGTTACCTACCGGGAGTAGAACGCGAGCAGTACTTC; CDR3: CASSYLPGVEREQYF
D: NA; J: TRBJ1-1; size: few; V: TRBV19; DNA: TGTGCCAGTAGTGACCCGGGACTTCCCAACACTGAAGCTTTCTTT; CDR3: CASSDPGLPNTEAFF
D: NA; J: TRBJ2-1; size: NA; V: TRBV5-1; DNA: TGCGCCAGCAGCTCCCTAGCGAACAATGAGCAGTTCTTC; CDR3: CASSSLANNEQFF
D: NA; J: TRBJ1-4; size: few; V: TRBV19; DNA: TGTGCCAGTATCGGCGGCCAGGGCGTTGAAAAACTGTTTTTT; CDR3: CASIGGQGVEKLFF
D: TRBD2; J: TRBJ2-2; size: NA; V: TRBV2; DNA: TGTGCCAGCACCCCCCGACTAGCGGGAGGGATTTCGAACACCGGGGAGCTGTTTTTT; CDR3: CASTPRLAGGISNTGELFF
D: TRBD1; J: TRBJ1-2; size: NA; V: TRBV18; DNA: TGTGCCAGCTCACCACCAGGACAGGGTCCCAACTATGGCTACACCTTC; CDR3: CASSPPGQGPNYGYTF
D: NA; J: TRBJ1-2; size: once; V: TRBV13; DNA: TGTGCCAGCAGCTTTTCCGGGTTAGCTAACTATGGCTACACCTTC; CDR3: CASSFSGLANYGYTF
D: TRBD1; J: TRBJ2-4; size: NA; V: TRBV27; DNA: TGTGCCAGCAGTCCCTCGACAGGGACGAGGGGGAACATTCAGTACTTC; CDR3: CASSPSTGTRGNIQYF
D: TRBD2; J: TRBJ2-7; size: NA; V: TRBV2; DNA: TGTGCCAGCAGTGAAGCGCTCGGGGGGGGACTGAAGACCTACGAGCAGTACTTC; CDR3: CASSEALGGGLKTYEQYF
D: NA; J: TRBJ2-3; size: NA; V: TRBV9; DNA: TGTGCCAGCAGCGACCGGACAGATACGCAGTATTTT; CDR3: CASSDRTDTQYF
D: NA; J: TRBJ2-7; size: NA; V: TRBV19; DNA: TGTGCCAGTAGCCCGGGACTTGCTGGCTACGAGCAGTACTTC; CDR3: CASSPGLAGYEQYF
D: NA; J: TRBJ1-4; size: NA; V: TRBV5-1; DNA: TGCGCCAGCAGCTTGGGACATTCAACTAATGAAAAACTGTTTTTT; CDR3: CASSLGHSTNEKLFF
D: NA; J: TRBJ2-6; size: NA; V: TRBV7-6; DNA: TGTGCCAGCAGCCCCGGCGAGGTCCTGTTGACTGGGGCCAACGTCCTGACTTTC; CDR3: CASSPGEVLLTGANVLTF
D: NA; J: TRBJ2-2; size: few; V: TRBV7-2; DNA: TGTGCCAGCAGCTTAGTACGCGGGGTGAACACCGGGGAGCTGTTTTTT; CDR3: CASSLVRGVNTGELFF
D: TRBD1; J: TRBJ2-7; size: NA; V: TRBV28; DNA: TGTGCCAGCAGTTTCTATTCCGGGACAGAGATTTACGAGCAGTACTTC; CDR3: CASSFYSGTEIYEQYF
D: NA; J: TRBJ2-5; size: NA; V: TRBV6-6; DNA: TGTGCCAGCACCACGCCCTTGAGGGAGACCCAGTACTTC; CDR3: CASTTPLRETQYF
D: TRBD2; J: TRBJ2-3; size: NA; V: TRBV9; DNA: TGTGCCAGCAGCTTTCGAACGGGAGGTAGGGATACGCAGTATTTT; CDR3: CASSFRTGGRDTQYF
D: TRBD2; J: TRBJ2-1; size: NA; V: TRBV27; DNA: TGTGCCAGCAGTTTGAGCGGGAGCTCCTACAATGAGCAGTTCTTC; CDR3: CASSLSGSSYNEQFF
D: NA; J: TRBJ2-1; size: NA; V: TRBV27; DNA: TGTGCCAGCAACCCCGCCCGGGGGGCCAGGGGAAATGAGCAGTTCTTC; CDR3: CASNPARGARGNEQFF
D: NA; J: TRBJ2-5; size: NA; V: TRBV2; DNA: TGTGCCAGCAGTGTCGGGGAAGGCCAAGAGACCCAGTACTTC; CDR3: CASSVGEGQETQYF
D: TRBD1; J: TRBJ2-7; size: NA; V: TRBV2; DNA: TGTGCCAGCAATGACAGGGCCAACGAGCAGTACTTC; CDR3: CASNDRANEQYF
D: TRBD1; J: TRBJ2-1; size: few; V: TRBV27; DNA: TGTGCCAGCAGCCTTCAGACAGGGGTCCAATCCTACAATGAGCAGTTCTTC; CDR3: CASSLQTGVQSYNEQFF
D: NA; J: TRBJ1-1; size: NA; V: TRBV6-6; DNA: TGTGCCAGCAGTTACTCGAGGGTGAACACTGAAGCTTTCTTT; CDR3: CASSYSRVNTEAFF
D: TRBD2; J: TRBJ2-3; size: NA; V: TRBV19; DNA: TGTGCCAGCCGGGGGGACCTTTGGGGGGATACGCAGTATTTT; CDR3: CASRGDLWGDTQYF
D: TRBD1; J: TRBJ2-3; size: NA; V: TRBV5-1; DNA: TGCGCCAGCAGTAGGGACAGGAGCACAGATACGCAGTATTTT; CDR3: CASSRDRSTDTQYF
D: NA; J: TRBJ2-7; size: NA; V: TRBV29-1; DNA: TGCAGCGTTGAGATGGCCCCTCGCGAGCAGTACTTC; CDR3: CSVEMAPREQYF
D: NA; J: TRBJ2-3; size: NA; V: TRBV29-1; DNA: TGCAGCTCCTGGGCGTCCACAGATACGCAGTATTTT; CDR3: CSSWASTDTQYF
D: NA; J: TRBJ1-2; size: NA; V: TRBV6-1; DNA: TGTGCCAGCAGTGATGGCAGGGATTCGGTGATCGACTATGGCTACACCTTC; CDR3: CASSDGRDSVIDYGYTF
D: TRBD1; J: TRBJ1-4; size: NA; V: TRBV7-9; DNA: TGTGCCAGCAGCTTAGCGACAGGGGTAAATGAAAAACTGTTTTTT; CDR3: CASSLATGVNEKLFF
D: TRBD2; J: TRBJ2-1; size: NA; V: TRBV7-2; DNA: TGTGCCAGCAGCTTAGTGGCGGGAGTTCGTGAGCAGTTCTTC; CDR3: CASSLVAGVREQFF
D: TRBD1; J: TRBJ2-3; size: NA; V: TRBV10-1; DNA: TGCGCCAGCAGTTCTATTACAGGGGATCGGACTTTTGTTACAGATACGCAGTATTTT; CDR3: CASSSITGDRTFVTDTQYF
D: NA; J: TRBJ1-2; size: NA; V: TRBV5-1; DNA: TGCGCCAGCAGCCTGGGCGCGGCCAGACGGTACTATGGCTACACCTTC; CDR3: CASSLGAARRYYGYTF
D: TRBD1; J: TRBJ1-5; size: few; V: TRBV27; DNA: TGTGCCAGCAGTTTAGAAGGACAGGGGGCTCAGAGCAATCAGCCCCAGCATTTT; CDR3: CASSLEGQGAQSNQPQHF
D: NA; J: TRBJ2-1; size: NA; V: TRBV5-1; DNA: TGCGCCAGCAGTAGTTGGACGGGAGTAGCCAATGAGCAGTTCTTC; CDR3: CASSSWTGVANEQFF
D: NA; J: TRBJ1-2; size: NA; V: TRBV7-9; DNA: TGTGCCAGCAGCTTGGGACTTTCCGCCGGTGGCTACACCTTC; CDR3: CASSLGLSAGGYTF
D: NA; J: TRBJ1-4; size: NA; V: TRBV30; DNA: TGTGCCTGGAGTGTAGGGGGTGTGGGTGAAAAACTGTTTTTT; CDR3: CAWSVGGVGEKLFF
D: NA; J: TRBJ2-1; size: NA; V: TRBV19; DNA: TGTGCCAGTAGTATACGGGGAACCCGTCGGGCCAATGAGCAGTTCTTC; CDR3: CASSIRGTRRANEQFF
D: NA; J: TRBJ2-7; size: NA; V: TRBV21-1; DNA: TGTGCCAGCAGCAAAGGGGGACTAGCGGGAGGCTACGAGCAGTACTTC; CDR3: CASSKGGLAGGYEQYF
D: TRBD1; J: TRBJ1-2; size: NA; V: TRBV6-5; DNA: TGTGCCAGCAGTGCCGGGACAGGGTTGGCTGGCTACACCTTC; CDR3: CASSAGTGLAGYTF
D: NA; J: TRBJ2-1; size: NA; V: TRBV18; DNA: TGTGCCAGCTCATCCCTTAATGGACAGATATCCTACAATGAGCAGTTCTTC; CDR3: CASSSLNGQISYNEQFF
D: TRBD2; J: TRBJ2-1; size: NA; V: TRBV6-5; DNA: TGTGCCAGCAGCCTGACTAGCTTCCACAATGAGCAGTTCTTC; CDR3: CASSLTSFHNEQFF
D: NA; J: TRBJ1-2; size: NA; V: TRBV10-2; DNA: TGCGCCAGCAGTGATGGCGGGCTGTCGAACTATGGCTACACCTTC; CDR3: CASSDGGLSNYGYTF
D: TRBD1; J: TRBJ2-7; size: NA; V: TRBV5-6; DNA: TGTGCCAGCAGCTTGCTGGGGACAGCAAAGGTTTACGAGCAGTACTTC; CDR3: CASSLLGTAKVYEQYF
D: TRBD2; J: TRBJ2-7; size: NA; V: TRBV27; DNA: TGTGCCAGCAGATGGACTAGCACCTCCTACGAGCAGTACTTC; CDR3: CASRWTSTSYEQYF
D: TRBD1; J: TRBJ2-2; size: NA; V: TRBV6-5; DNA: TGTGCCAGCACCGGACAGGTCGGGACCGGGGAGCTGTTTTTT; CDR3: CASTGQVGTGELFF
D: NA; J: TRBJ2-4; size: NA; V: TRBV27; DNA: TGTGCCAGCAGTTTATGGGCGGGAAATCGAAACATTCAGTACTTC; CDR3: CASSLWAGNRNIQYF
D: TRBD1; J: TRBJ2-7; size: NA; V: TRBV2; DNA: TGTGCCAGCAGTGTTTCCGGGACAGGGACCCACGAGCAGTACTTC; CDR3: CASSVSGTGTHEQYF
D: TRBD1; J: TRBJ2-3; size: NA; V: TRBV9; DNA: TGTGCCAGCAGCTCCCTAGGGGGGGACAGGGAGGATACGCAGTATTTT; CDR3: CASSSLGGDREDTQYF
D: NA; J: TRBJ1-1; size: NA; V: TRBV18; DNA: TGTGCCAGCTCACCGGGACAAATGAACACTGAAGCTTTCTTT; CDR3: CASSPGQMNTEAFF
D: NA; J: TRBJ2-7; size: NA; V: TRBV7-9; DNA: TGTGCCGGGGCGGGGCAGAGAAATTCCTACGAGCAGTACTTC; CDR3: CAGAGQRNSYEQYF
D: NA; J: TRBJ2-3; size: NA; V: TRBV10-1; DNA: TGCGCCAGCAGTGAGGGGAGTGGCGGACTCACAGATACGCAGTATTTT; CDR3: CASSEGSGGLTDTQYF
D: NA; J: TRBJ2-1; size: NA; V: TRBV7-6; DNA: TGTGCCAGCAGCTTAGGGGGGACACCCATGGAGCAGTTCTTC; CDR3: CASSLGGTPMEQFF
D: NA; J: TRBJ1-6; size: once; V: TRBV5-5; DNA: TGTGCCAGCAGCTTGGAAGCAGGGGCCAATTCACCCCTCCACTTT; CDR3: CASSLEAGANSPLHF
D: TRBD1; J: TRBJ1-2; size: NA; V: TRBV18; DNA: TGTGCCAGCTCACCACGCCCAGGGGGCGAGTATGGCTACACCTTC; CDR3: CASSPRPGGEYGYTF
D: TRBD1; J: TRBJ1-5; size: NA; V: TRBV18; DNA: TGTGCCAGCTCCCCGACAGGGAAGAATCAGCCCCAGCATTTT; CDR3: CASSPTGKNQPQHF
D: NA; J: TRBJ2-7; size: once; V: TRBV6-1; DNA: TGTGCCAGCAGTGAGTGGCAGGCCTACGAGCAGTACTTC; CDR3: CASSEWQAYEQYF
D: NA; J: TRBJ1-1; size: few; V: TRBV6-5; DNA: TGTGCCAGCAGTTACTTGCCGACTTGGGTGAACACTGAAGCTTTCTTT; CDR3: CASSYLPTWVNTEAFF